The sequence of this T cell receptor beta chain was determined in a study of regulatory T cells in long-lasting Graves disease. V lost 6 bases, J lost 7 bases, and 7 bases lay in between. The CDR3 loop spans 11 amino acids. In germline, CDR1 is SNHLY, CDR2 FYNNEI. This clonotype showed up just a few times. Time point described: persistent/refractory GD, antithyroid drugs over 5 years with positive TRAb. Making the TCR library involved RNA that had been extracted from PBMCs. The authors drew patients from an endocrinology department in Xi'an, China. CDR3-region Arm-PCR and iRepertoire HTBI primers produced the TCR beta libraries. TCRdb reprocessed the multiplex PCR reads via MiXCR and lists one record per CDR3 protein. This sample carries under 450,000 distinct CDR3 sequences, roughly 23% of them seen once, and the ten largest clones take around 30%.

The receptor was isolated from a woman between 40 and 50 years old with Graves disease. Sequenced material: peripheral blood mononuclear cells (PBMCs), taken when the disease was refractory, from a patient treated with antithyroid drugs. V usage is TRBV2 and J usage is TRBJ2-1; D gene uncertain. The CDR3 is CASSQSNEQFF. The CDR3 DNA is TGTGCCAGCAGCCAGAGTAATGAGCAGTTCTTC.